This T cell receptor beta chain was profiled in a study of cytomegalovirus exposure and HLA in healthy donors (dated by TCRdb to 2015 to 2018). In terms of the full investigation: The 500 to 700 repertoires of the first cohort and the 120 validation repertoires were produced on the same platform, according to a later analysis. The aim of the study was to test whether cataloging public T cell receptors could identify signatures of past pathogen exposure. A separate validation cohort of about 110 different subjects was used in addition to the roughly 670-subject first cohort. To predict cytomegalovirus infection status, the study brought together high-throughput TCR immunosequencing, statistical association of individual TCRs with disease status, and machine learning.

Receptor amplification or capture employed the immunoSEQ multiplex PCR assay. The original pipeline was this. To diagnose cytomegalovirus status from the catalog of TCR beta chain sequences, a statistical classification framework was built. TCRdb holds this immuneACCESS table with in-frame rearrangements only. Some clones are missing; in checked studies, unresolved V genes explain under half, and the rest has no known cause. V and J calls and clone size are given by that table; D and trimming were obtained from the DNA. The sample table records roughly 280,000 clones; around 86% of these occur just once. The ten top clones hold roughly 0.99% of the sample. A single count supports this clone. Its antigen is unknown. Base-call qualities are not available, and no considerably larger clone is one nucleotide away. Compared with germline, V lacks 7 bases and J lacks 7 bases; bases without a gene match: 6. The germline V gene (reference sequence) specifies SGHNT as CDR1 and YYREEE as CDR2. The CDR3 runs 12 amino acids, cysteine and phenylalanine included. Solely the CDR3 DNA is kept, with 36 bases framed from the first base.

The donors were included in the validation cohort of approximately 130 subjects, a group kept apart from the roughly 700-subject first cohort. Overall study results and their limits: The authors suggested that the approach could potentially be extended to other disease states and immunological phenotypes. Cytomegalovirus status was reported to be diagnosed by the classifier with high specificity and sensitivity in both the original and validation cohorts. Subsequent analysis determined that TCRs grouped into clusters in the first cohort also showed a tendency toward co-occurrence across the 90 to 150 validation repertoires, and about 93% of cluster scores exceeded 0. Most TCR sequences were observed very rarely across donors, whereas some public TCRs were present in many individuals. In vitro tests confirmed that three of the cytomegalovirus-associated TCR beta chains recognize cytomegalovirus antigens. All 120 or so repertoires were used to score co-occurrence in the validation cohort in a later analysis, because that analysis had no HLA typing for the cohort. The study listed approximately 150 TCR beta chains as associated with cytomegalovirus.

The TCR comes from a woman aged 18 to 35 in good health and CMV-seronegative. The sequencing sample was made of PBMCs. The sequence is built from TRBV5-4 and TRBJ1-1; 8 bases in the junction line up with TRBD1. Here is the DNA: TGTGCCAGCGGGAGACAGGGGATTGAAGCTTTCTTT. Translated, this is CASGRQGIEAFF.